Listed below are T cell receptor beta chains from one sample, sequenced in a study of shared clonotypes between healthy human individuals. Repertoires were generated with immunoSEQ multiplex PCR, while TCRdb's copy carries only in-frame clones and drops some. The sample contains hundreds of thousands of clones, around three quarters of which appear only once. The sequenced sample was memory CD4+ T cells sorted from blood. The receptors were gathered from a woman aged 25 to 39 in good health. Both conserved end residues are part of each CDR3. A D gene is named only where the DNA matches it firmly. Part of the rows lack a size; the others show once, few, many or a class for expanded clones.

TGTGCCAGCAGAACGAGCGGACACAATCAGCCCCAGCATTTT,CASRTSGHNQPQHF,TRBJ1-5,NA,TRBV6-6,NA
TGCGCCAGCAGTGAGTACGCTAGCGGGGGCACAGATACGCAGTATTTT,CASSEYASGGTDTQYF,TRBJ2-3,NA,TRBV10-1,TRBD2
TGTGCCAGCAGCTCCCGACTTAGTAGCGGGAGGGTACGGCATGAGCAGTTCTTC,CASSSRLSSGRVRHEQFF,TRBJ2-1,NA,TRBV7-9,TRBD2
TGTGCCTGGAGTGCGGCAGCAAACACTGAAGCTTTCTTT,CAWSAAANTEAFF,TRBJ1-1,once,TRBV30,NA
TGTGCCAGCACTCTCCAACTGGGAGGGTCGGAGACCCAGTACTTC,CASTLQLGGSETQYF,TRBJ2-5,NA,TRBV6-1,TRBD2
TGCGCCAGCAGCCCGGACTCACCAGTCTACAATGAGCAGTTCTTC,CASSPDSPVYNEQFF,TRBJ2-1,NA,TRBV5-1,NA
TGTGCCAGCTCAGACAGGGCAGAGACCCAGTACTTC,CASSDRAETQYF,TRBJ2-5,NA,TRBV2,TRBD1
TGTGCCAGCAGTCCGCAGGGGGCTGGGGGAGCTTTCTTT,CASSPQGAGGAFF,TRBJ1-1,NA,TRBV6-5,TRBD1
TGTGCCAGCTCACTTAGCGGACAGGGTACGGAGACCCAGTACTTC,CASSLSGQGTETQYF,TRBJ2-5,NA,TRBV18,TRBD1
TGTGCCAGCAGTTTATTAAAGAAATGGGAGCTGTTTTTT,CASSLLKKWELFF,TRBJ2-2,NA,TRBV27,NA
TGTGCCAGCAGCTTAGTTGGGGGAGCGGGCTCCTACAATGAGCAGTTCTTC,CASSLVGGAGSYNEQFF,TRBJ2-1,NA,TRBV7-8,NA
TGTGCCAGCAGCTCGACTAGCGGGACCTACAATGAGCAGTTCTTC,CASSSTSGTYNEQFF,TRBJ2-1,NA,TRBV11-2,TRBD2
TGTGCCGGGACCACAGGGGTGAACACTGAAGCTTTCTTT,CAGTTGVNTEAFF,TRBJ1-1,few,TRBV7-9,TRBD1
TGCGCCAGCAGCTTTAACGGGGCAGACCTCAATCAGCCCCAGCATTTT,CASSFNGADLNQPQHF,TRBJ1-5,NA,TRBV5-1,NA
TGTGCCTGCCACCTCTTGGGGGTCTATGGCTACACCTTC,CACHLLGVYGYTF,TRBJ1-2,NA,TRBV30,NA
TGTGCCAGCAGTGTCGGGTCAGGGGGCCCTTATCAGCCCCAGCATTTT,CASSVGSGGPYQPQHF,TRBJ1-5,NA,TRBV6-1,TRBD1
TGTGCCAGCAGTTACAAAGGCTACCCCTACGAGCAGTACTTC,CASSYKGYPYEQYF,TRBJ2-7,NA,TRBV6-5,NA
TGTGCCAGCAGCCTCTCGTCCAGCGGGAACTACGAGCAGTACTTC,CASSLSSSGNYEQYF,TRBJ2-7,few,TRBV28,TRBD2
TGTGCCAGTAGTAGCGAAGGAGAGATCAATCAGCCCCAGCATTTT,CASSSEGEINQPQHF,TRBJ1-5,NA,TRBV19,NA
TGTGCCAGTAGTATAGTGAGACTAGCGGGAGCAGGTGAGCAGTTCTTC,CASSIVRLAGAGEQFF,TRBJ2-1,few,TRBV19,TRBD2
TGTGCCAGCAGCGACGGCCGCTACTTCAATGAGCAGTTCTTC,CASSDGRYFNEQFF,TRBJ2-1,once,TRBV11-3,NA
TGTGCCAGTAGTATTTCAAGGTTCAAGTCCGGGGAGCTGTTTTTT,CASSISRFKSGELFF,TRBJ2-2,NA,TRBV19,NA
TGTGCCAGCAGTTCACAGGGGACTGGAAACACCATATATTTT,CASSSQGTGNTIYF,TRBJ1-3,NA,TRBV28,TRBD1
TGCGCCAGCAGCTCCGGGATTTCTGGGGCCAACGTCCTGACTTTC,CASSSGISGANVLTF,TRBJ2-6,NA,TRBV5-1,NA
TGTGCCAGCACTTTCAGCGGACTAAACACCGGGGAGCTGTTTTTT,CASTFSGLNTGELFF,TRBJ2-2,NA,TRBV2,NA
TGTGCCAGCAGCGTAGGCATAACCCGGGACTCCCTAGGCGGCGAGCAGTACTTC,CASSVGITRDSLGGEQYF,TRBJ2-7,many,TRBV9,NA
TGCAGCGTTGAAGCGCTGGGAGAGACCCAGTACTTC,CSVEALGETQYF,TRBJ2-5,once,TRBV29-1,NA
TGTGCCAGCAGCTTAGACACGACTAGCGGGAGGGATATCGGGGAGCTGTTTTTT,CASSLDTTSGRDIGELFF,TRBJ2-2,once,TRBV11-2,TRBD2
TGCAGCGTTGAAGGTGGGGGAGTGGTCTACAATGAGCAGTTCTTC,CSVEGGGVVYNEQFF,TRBJ2-1,few,TRBV29-1,NA
TGTGCCAGCAGCCCTGACAGGGGGGCCTACGAGCAGTACTTC,CASSPDRGAYEQYF,TRBJ2-7,NA,TRBV6-5,TRBD1
TGTGCCAGTAGTTCGGGACTCCCCACAGATACGCAGTATTTT,CASSSGLPTDTQYF,TRBJ2-3,few,TRBV19,NA
TGTGCCAGCAGAACATCGACAGGGGCCTACAATGAGCAGTTCTTC,CASRTSTGAYNEQFF,TRBJ2-1,NA,TRBV27,TRBD1
TGTGCCAGCACACAAGTGGCGAACACCGGGGAGCTGTTTTTT,CASTQVANTGELFF,TRBJ2-2,NA,TRBV28,NA
TGTGCCAGCAGTCCAAGGGGGGCCGGGGAGCTGTTTTTT,CASSPRGAGELFF,TRBJ2-2,NA,TRBV6-5,NA
TGTGCCAGCAGCCCAGCGGGAAGCGGCACCGGGGAGCTGTTTTTT,CASSPAGSGTGELFF,TRBJ2-2,NA,TRBV14,TRBD2